This section outlines one T cell receptor (beta chain) sequence together with its context. The antigen this receptor binds is unknown. There are no base qualities to consult, and no much larger clone falls within one base. These data come from a study of blood T cell repertoires in COVID-19 (dated by TCRdb to 2019 to 2021). Describing the broader study: Samples covering the acute and convalescent phases of COVID-19 were provided by collaborators in the United States, Italy and Spain. The prospective study material was composed of cDNA or gDNA derived from T cells, B-cell-depleted T cells, or PBMCs. Nearly every sample came with metadata listing a de-identified subject ID, COVID-19 status, age in years and sex. The repertoires were released in a freely available public database intended as a resource for research on the immune response to SARS-CoV-2. Subjects who had been exposed to COVID-19, were actively infected with it, or had recovered from it provided the deeply sampled blood TCRbeta repertoires that made up the dataset. Where available, HLA class I and class II types were obtained from metadata supplied by the sample provider rather than from assay-based typing. Samples came from the ongoing ImmuneRACE study (first 160 participants) plus 1,254 subjects from 6 global collaborators.

Inclusive of the bounding cysteine and phenylalanine, the CDR3 is 18 residues long. Just CDR3 DNA is preserved here, 54 bases in frame from base 1. Reading the germline V gene gives CDR1 MDHEN and CDR2 SYDVKM. Here V drops 3 bases and J drops 0 bases, and the junction holds 6 bases not matched to any gene. TCRbeta CDR3 regions were amplified from genomic DNA using the immunoSEQ Assay, a bias-controlled multiplex PCR. Concerning the study's data processing: Nucleated cell counts per sample were estimated from amplification of reference gene primers within the assay. To quantify the absolute abundance of each unique TCRbeta CDR3 rearrangement, sequence reads were collapsed and filtered. Productive Simpson clonality was computed per sample as the square root of Simpson's diversity index over productive rearrangements. The clones in this table, taken by TCRdb from immuneACCESS, are in-frame only. Not every clone is retained; where verified, under half of the shortfall comes from an unresolved V gene, and the cause of the rest is unknown. V, J and clone size derive from that table, while D and trimming were established from the DNA sequence. Counted in this sample were around 270,000 clones; around 87% of them appeared once. Of the sample, 2% to 2.5% is held by the ten largest clones.

The study at large found these results: How much clinical and demographic metadata was included differed by source and by participant, and the metadata was provided uncurated.

Collaborating institutions collected whole blood in K2EDTA tubes following their own protocols. For TCRbeta analysis, collaborators shipped samples in one of three forms: frozen whole blood, isolated PBMCs, or DNA extracted from either of those sample types. Specimen: peripheral blood. The chain is made from TRBV28 and TRBJ1-6, and 9 junctional nucleotides match TRBD1. This receptor was taken from a woman aged 45-60 years with acute or convalescent COVID-19. The DNA sequence reads TGTGCCAGCAGTTTTTTTGGACAGGGGAGCTCCTATAATTCACCCCTCCACTTT. This codes for CASSFFGQGSSYNSPLHF.